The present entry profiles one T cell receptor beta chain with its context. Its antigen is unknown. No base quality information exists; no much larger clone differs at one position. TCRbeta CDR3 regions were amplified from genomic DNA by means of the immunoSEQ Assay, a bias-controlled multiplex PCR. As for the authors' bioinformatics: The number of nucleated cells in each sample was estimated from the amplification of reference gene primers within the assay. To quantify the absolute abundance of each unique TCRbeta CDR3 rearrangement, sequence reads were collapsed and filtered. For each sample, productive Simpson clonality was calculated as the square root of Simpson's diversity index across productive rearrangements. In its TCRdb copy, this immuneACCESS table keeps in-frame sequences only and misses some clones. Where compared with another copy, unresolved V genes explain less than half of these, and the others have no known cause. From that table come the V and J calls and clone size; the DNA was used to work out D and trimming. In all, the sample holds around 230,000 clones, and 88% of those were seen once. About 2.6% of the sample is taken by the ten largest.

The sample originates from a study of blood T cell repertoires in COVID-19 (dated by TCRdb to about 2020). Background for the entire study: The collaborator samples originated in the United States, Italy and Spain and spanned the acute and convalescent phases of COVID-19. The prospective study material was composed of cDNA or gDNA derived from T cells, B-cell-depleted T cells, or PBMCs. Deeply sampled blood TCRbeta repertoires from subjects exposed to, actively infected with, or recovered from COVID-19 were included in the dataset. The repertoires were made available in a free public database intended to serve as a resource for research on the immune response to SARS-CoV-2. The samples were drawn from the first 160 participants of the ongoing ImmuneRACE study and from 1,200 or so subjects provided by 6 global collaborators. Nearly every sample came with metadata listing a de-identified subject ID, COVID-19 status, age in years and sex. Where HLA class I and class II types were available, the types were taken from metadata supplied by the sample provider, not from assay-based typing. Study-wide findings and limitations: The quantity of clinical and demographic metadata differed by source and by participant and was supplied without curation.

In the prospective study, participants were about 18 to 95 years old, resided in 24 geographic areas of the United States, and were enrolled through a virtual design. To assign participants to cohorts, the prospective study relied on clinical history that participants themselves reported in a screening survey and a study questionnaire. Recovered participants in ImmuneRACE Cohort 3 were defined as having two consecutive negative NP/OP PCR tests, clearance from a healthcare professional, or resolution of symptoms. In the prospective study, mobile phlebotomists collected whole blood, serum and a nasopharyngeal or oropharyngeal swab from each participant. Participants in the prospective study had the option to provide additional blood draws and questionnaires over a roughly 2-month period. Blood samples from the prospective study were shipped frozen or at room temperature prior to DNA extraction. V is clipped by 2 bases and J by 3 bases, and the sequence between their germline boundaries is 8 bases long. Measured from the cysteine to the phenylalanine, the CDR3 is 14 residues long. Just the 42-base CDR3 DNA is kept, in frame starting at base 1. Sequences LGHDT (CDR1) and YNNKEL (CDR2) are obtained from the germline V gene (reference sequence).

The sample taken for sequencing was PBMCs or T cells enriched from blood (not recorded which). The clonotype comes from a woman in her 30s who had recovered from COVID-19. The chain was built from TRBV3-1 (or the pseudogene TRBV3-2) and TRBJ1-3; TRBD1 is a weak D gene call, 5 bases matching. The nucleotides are TGTGCCAGCAGCCAACGCAGGGATGGAAACACCATATATTTT. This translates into CASSQRRDGNTIYF.